Detailed here is one T cell receptor (beta chain). Sequenced by immunoSEQ multiplex PCR; TCRdb stores in-frame clones only, minus some. This sample has 2 million to 3 million clones, with roughly 92% found just once. This record comes from a study of shared clonotypes between healthy human individuals. The source material was naive CD4+ T cells sorted from blood. The subset was: CD45RA+ positively selected. This TCR came from a man aged 18 to 30 in good health.

CDR3 protein: CASSPNQGFEQYF. In DNA form, the CDR3 reads TGTGCCAGCAGCCCAAATCAGGGTTTCGAGCAGTACTTC. The chain has TRBV9 and TRBJ2-7, with D tentatively TRBD1 (5 bases). V lost 4 bases to trimming and J lost 6 bases, with 14 bases between them. CDR3 size: 13 residues. CDR1 and CDR2 from the germline V gene are SGDLS and YYNGEE.